A single TCR beta chain is shown here with its context. Its target is unknown. TCRdb keeps only in-frame clones here, not all; method: immunoSEQ multiplex PCR. This sample has 60,000 to 95,000 clones; 85% to 95% occur once, and the top ten carry about 0.15%. The sample belongs to a study of human versus mouse CDR3 diversity and MHC coevolution. Study background: Reported immunoSEQ sensitivity was one in 200,000 T cells, with reduced amplification bias. Study-wide results and limits: Human CDR3s averaged more deletions and insertions than mouse CDR3s. Among all groups, most of the three human donors showed least clonal inequality.

The sequence derives from a person aged 25 to 69 in good health. The sample comprised naive CD4+ T cells from blood. The subset: CD45RO-negative CD62L-positive naive CD4 T cells.

CDR3 protein: CASSFGGSNYGYTF. CDR3 coding DNA: TGTGCCAGCAGTTTTGGGGGGTCTAACTATGGCTACACCTTC. The rearrangement links TRBV28 to TRBJ1-2; weak D call: TRBD1 (5 bases). Germline V gene sequence: CDR1 MDHEN, CDR2 SYDVKM. The CDR3 sequence is 14 residues long. V was shortened by 3 bases and J by 0 bases, with 8 bases between the two germline ends.